This is a list of T cell receptor beta chains from one sample in a study of cytomegalovirus exposure and HLA in healthy donors. Here immunoSEQ multiplex PCR was the method, and the copy in TCRdb shows in-frame clones only, minus some. The data show 150,000 to 200,000 clones, roughly 87% seen once. The sample was PBMCs. Source of these receptors: a man between 40 and 49 years old in good health and CMV-seronegative. Both conserved end residues are part of each CDR3. Each record gives: D gene, J gene, V gene, CDR3 protein, CDR3 DNA. The D gene is left open where the match is weak.

>TRBD1|TRBJ2-7|TRBV5-6
CASSVTGTGYEQYF
TGTGCCAGCAGCGTCACCGGGACAGGATACGAGCAGTACTTC
>-|TRBJ1-1|TRBV7-3
CASSFGGVVTEAFF
TGTGCCAGCAGCTTCGGAGGGGTTGTCACTGAAGCTTTCTTT
>-|TRBJ2-7|TRBV28
CASMDGGFYEQYF
TGTGCCAGCATGGACGGGGGATTCTACGAGCAGTACTTC
>-|TRBJ2-1|TRBV27
CASTIGGIYNEQFF
TGTGCCAGCACCATTGGCGGGATCTACAATGAGCAGTTCTTC
>-|TRBJ2-3|TRBV6-1
CASSEGWGRKYF
TGTGCCAGCAGTGAAGGGTGGGGGCGCAAATATTTT
>TRBD2|TRBJ2-1|TRBV7-3
CASSLGASGYNEQFF
TGTGCCAGCAGCTTGGGGGCTAGCGGGTACAATGAGCAGTTCTTC
>-|TRBJ1-6|TRBV7-8
CASSARTDNSPLHF
TGTGCCAGCAGCGCCCGGACAGACAATTCACCCCTCCACTTT
>-|TRBJ2-1|TRBV28
CASSTNTGSNEQFF
TGTGCCAGCAGTACCAATACAGGGTCCAATGAGCAGTTCTTC
>TRBD1|TRBJ2-7|TRBV6-5
CASSSPGQGYEQYF
TGTGCCAGCAGTTCACCGGGACAGGGCTACGAGCAGTACTTC
>-|TRBJ1-2|TRBV25-1
CASSLAGNGYTF
TGTGCCAGCAGTTTGGCAGGGAATGGCTACACCTTC
>TRBD2|TRBJ2-7|TRBV5-1
CASSLSGGLYEQYF
TGCGCCAGCAGCTTGTCGGGGGGGCTTTACGAGCAGTACTTC
>-|TRBJ2-3|TRBV5-8
CASSVGPRSTDTQYF
TGTGCCAGCAGCGTGGGCCCGCGCAGCACAGATACGCAGTATTTT
>-|TRBJ2-7|TRBV6-6
CASSQPTPRGAYEQYF
TGTGCCAGCAGTCAACCAACCCCCAGGGGGGCCTACGAGCAGTACTTC
>-|TRBJ1-1|TRBV19
CASIPTRNTEAFF
TGTGCCAGTATCCCTACTAGGAACACTGAAGCTTTCTTT